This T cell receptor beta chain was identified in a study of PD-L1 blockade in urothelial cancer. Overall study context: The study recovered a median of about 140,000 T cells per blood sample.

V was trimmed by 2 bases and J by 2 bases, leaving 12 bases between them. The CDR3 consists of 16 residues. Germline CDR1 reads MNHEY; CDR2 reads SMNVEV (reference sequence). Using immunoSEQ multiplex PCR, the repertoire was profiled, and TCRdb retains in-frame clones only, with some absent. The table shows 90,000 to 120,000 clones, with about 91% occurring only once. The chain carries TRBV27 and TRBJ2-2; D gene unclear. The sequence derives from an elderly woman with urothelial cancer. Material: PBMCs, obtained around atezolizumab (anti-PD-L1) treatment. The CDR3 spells CASSLTGYGNTGELFF. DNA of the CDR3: TGTGCCAGCAGTTTAACCGGGTATGGCAACACCGGGGAGCTGTTTTTT.